A selection of T cell receptor beta chains follows, all from one sample in a study of cytomegalovirus exposure and HLA in healthy donors. Sequenced by immunoSEQ multiplex PCR; TCRdb stores in-frame clones only, minus some. The data show roughly 300,000 clones, with 70% to 90% seen just once and roughly 0.93% held by the top ten. Sequencing input: PBMCs. Receptor source: a woman aged 18-30 years in good health and CMV-seronegative. Each CDR3 is given with its conserved first and last residue. Fields, in order: V gene, CDR3 protein.

TRBV6-5	CASSYRDSPSYEQYF
TRBV29-1	CSASQGAWGTEAFF
TRBV9	CASSVGGQGSEAFF
TRBV10-3	CAISGGSGTGEQFF
TRBV7-9	CASSLGTKNVNTEAFF
TRBV6-1	CASRRTGSVYGYTF
TRBV9	CASSVVASGPYNEQFF
TRBV5-1	CASSLGTSGSGANVLTF
TRBV11-2	CASSSPVAGAYEQYF
TRBV4-2	CASSRDDRVTGELFF
TRBV6-4	CASSDSIYQDGELFF
TRBV5-5	CASSLAIGYTF
TRBV25-1	CASSADEGDQPQHF
TRBV7-6	CASTTGGTQYF
TRBV2	CASSVLGHRLGDTQYF
TRBV4-1	CASSLGLAGTGELFF
TRBV19	CASAPQIAGNTIYF
TRBV28	CASSLDWPGQGYNEQFF
TRBV5-1	CASSLVWTGGLNEQFF
TRBV9	CASSGGHKNIQYF
TRBV19	CASSFRVGTVYGYTF
TRBV27	CASSLFVTGGLGEQYF
TRBV5-1	CASSLLSPLADFTGELFF
TRBV27	CASSPGVIGMNEQFF
TRBV7-2	CASSLLRGNTEAFF
TRBV13	CASSRGDRIFTDTQYF
TRBV30	CAWEQGKETQYF
TRBV7-9	CASSLQGGETYEQYF
TRBV19	CASSIRRTGIIEQYF